This passage covers 25 T cell receptor beta chains from one sample sequenced in a study of T cell responses to AZD1222 COVID-19 vaccine. TCRdb's copy holds only in-frame clones and misses some; the assay was immunoSEQ multiplex PCR. Seen here are about 200,000 clones, roughly 92% observed once, and the top ten hold less than 4%. This material consisted of peripheral blood, taken 28 days after the second dose of the MenACWY control vaccine. These receptors came from an adult who received the MenACWY meningococcal vaccine as a control.

The chain carries TRBV9 and TRBJ2-1, with 9 positions matching TRBD2. The CDR3 runs 14 residues. CDR1 SGDLS and CDR2 YYNGEE come from the germline V gene. Unmatched junction bases numbered 8, after V lost 7 bases and J lost 6 bases. The CDR3 DNA reads as TGTGCCAGCGGACGACTAGCGGAGTCCAATGAGCAGTTCTTC. Encoded protein: CASGRLAESNEQFF.

The chain has TRBV24-1 and TRBJ2-1, with 10 bases lining up with TRBD2. CDR1 KGHDR and CDR2 SFDVKD come from the germline V gene. The CDR3 has 16 residues. V was clipped by 4 bases and J by 6 bases; unmatched bases: 8. Here the CDR3 DNA reads TGTGCCACCAGTGACTTTACAGCGGGAGGGTTCAATGAGCAGTTCTTC. As protein: CATSDFTAGGFNEQFF.

The V gene is TRBV11-3, the J gene TRBJ2-6; D is ambiguous. With 4 bases removed from V and 3 bases from J, the gap between germline ends came to 4 bases. This CDR3 has 13 residues. Germline lookup yields CDR1 SGHNT and CDR2 YENEEA. The CDR3 spells CASSSRGANVLTF. CDR3 in DNA: TGTGCCAGCAGCTCCCGTGGGGCCAACGTCCTGACTTTC.

V gene TRBV14 combines with J gene TRBJ1-2; no firm D call. V lost 3 bases and J 5 bases, leaving 7 bases between the germline ends. The germline gives CDR1 SGHDN, CDR2 FVKESK. The CDR3 runs to 12 residues. The CDR3 bases are TGTGCCAGCAGCCAGGGAGGGTATGGCTACACCTTC. Translation: CASSQGGYGYTF.

V is TRBV30 and J is TRBJ2-7; 8 nucleotides match TRBD1. The V gene's germline CDR1 is GTSNPN and CDR2 SVGIG (reference sequence). This CDR3 has 16 residues. V was clipped by 4 bases and J by 3 bases; unmatched bases: 14. The DNA of the CDR3 is TGTGCCTGGACTAAGACAGGGGCCCTACTCAGCTACGAGCAGTACTTC. Residues: CAWTKTGALLSYEQYF.

The V and J genes are TRBV24-1 and TRBJ2-4; weak D call: TRBD2 (5 bases). The germline V gene encodes CDR1 KGHDR and CDR2 SFDVKD. This CDR3 has 16 amino acids. V was trimmed by 2 bases and J by 2 bases, leaving 12 bases between them. CDR3 sequence (DNA): TGTGCCACCAGTGATTCCGTGGCCGGGACCAAAAACATTCAGTACTTC. Its translation is CATSDSVAGTKNIQYF.

The chain uses TRBV9 and TRBJ2-4; TRBD2 matches at 8 bases. The CDR3 is 14 amino acids. Per germline, CDR1 SGDLS and CDR2 YYNGEE. The junction had 6 bases not matched to a gene; V was cut back by 4 bases and J by 6 bases. The CDR3: CASSPPTSANIQYF. The CDR3 bases are TGTGCCAGCAGCCCCCCGACTAGCGCAAACATTCAGTACTTC.

This chain connects TRBV12-3 or TRBV12-4 to TRBJ1-2; D call uncertain. This CDR3 region has 13 residues. With 3 bases removed from V and 8 bases from J, the gap between germline ends came to 13 bases. CDR3 coding DNA: TGTGCCAGCAGTTTTACTACGGGAGGAGGCTACACCTTC. Translation: CASSFTTGGGYTF.

The J gene is TRBJ2-1, the V gene TRBV6-5; 8 bases fit TRBD1. The CDR3 covers 15 residues. Trimming removed 7 bases from V and 1 base from J; junction bases left unmatched: 6. The germline V gene has CDR1 MNHEY and CDR2 SVGAGI. The DNA for the CDR3 is TGTGCCAGCAATTTGAGACAGGGGTCCTACAATGAGCAGTTCTTC. This encodes CASNLRQGSYNEQFF.

J is TRBJ1-1 and V is TRBV19, with TRBD1 matching 7 bases. With V trimmed by 7 bases and J by 4 bases, 12 bases remained unmatched. The CDR3 extends over 15 amino acids. From germline, CDR1 is LNHDA and CDR2 SQIVND (reference sequence). DNA for the CDR3: TGTGCCAGTACCGTGGGGCCAGGGGGGGGCACTGAAGCTTTCTTT. Translation: CASTVGPGGGTEAFF.

The J gene is TRBJ2-7, the V gene TRBV2; 11 bases fit TRBD1. V lost 7 bases, J lost 5 bases, and 7 bases stayed unmatched. From germline, CDR1 is SNHLY and CDR2 FYNNEI. The CDR3 consists of 14 residues. The CDR3 nucleotides read TGTGCCAGCAACTCCGGACAGGGGGCTAACGAGCAGTACTTC. Encoded protein: CASNSGQGANEQYF.

V and J are TRBV24-1 and TRBJ1-1, with a tentative D call TRBD1 (6 bases). Trimming took off 5 bases at V and 1 base at J, with 10 bases between the two ends. CDR3 length equals 14 residues. In germline, CDR1 is KGHDR, CDR2 SFDVKD. CDR3 loop: CATSGGRGNTEAFF. The CDR3, as DNA: TGTGCCACCAGTGGAGGCAGGGGGAACACTGAAGCTTTCTTT.

This chain connects TRBV7-6 to TRBJ2-1, with D possibly called TRBD1 or TRBD2 (6 bases each). The CDR3 has 16 residues. CDR1 and CDR2 from the germline V gene are SGHVS and FNYEAQ. V was clipped by 2 bases and J by 8 bases, with 19 bases between them. CDR3: CASSLILGGFMDEQFF. In DNA form, the CDR3 reads TGTGCCAGCAGCTTAATTTTAGGGGGGTTTATGGATGAGCAGTTCTTC.

The rearrangement joins TRBV9 to TRBJ2-1; 9 bases match TRBD2. The ends lost 0 bases at V and 4 bases at J; junction bases unmatched: 14. Germline V gene sequence: CDR1 SGDLS, CDR2 YYNGEE. The CDR3 length is 19 residues. The CDR3 DNA follows: TGTGCCAGCAGCGTAGATTGGGCTAGCGGGACCCAAATATACAATGAGCAGTTCTTC. Its translation: CASSVDWASGTQIYNEQFF. Drawing the rest from reference TRBV9 and TRBJ2-1, the complete variable domain is DSGVTQTPKHLITATGQRVTLRCSPRSGDLSVYWYQQSLDQGLQFLIQYYNGEERAKGNILERFSAQQFPDLHSELNLSSLELGDSALYFCASSVDWASGTQIYNEQFFGPGTRLTVL.

This chain links TRBV11-1 with TRBJ1-1, with 8 bases lining up with TRBD1. CDR3 length equals 14 residues. The trim removed 3 bases at V and 4 bases at J, leaving 4 bases unmatched. The germline gives CDR1 SGHAT, CDR2 FQDESV (reference sequence). CDR3 in amino acids: CASSLTGAGTEAFF. The CDR3 bases are TGTGCCAGCAGCTTGACAGGGGCGGGCACTGAAGCTTTCTTT.

V is TRBV27 and J is TRBJ1-4; D remains ambiguous. Germline values: CDR1 MNHEY, CDR2 SMNVEV (reference sequence). V gave up 1 base and J gave up 8 bases, with 8 bases separating them. CDR3 length: 13 amino acids. Here the CDR3 DNA reads TGTGCCAGCAGTTTATGGGATAGGGAAAAACTGTTTTTT. Translating it yields CASSLWDREKLFF.

The chain uses TRBV6-6 and TRBJ1-2, with unresolved D. The CDR3 contains 15 residues. Germline V lookup: CDR1 MNHNY, CDR2 SVGAGI (reference sequence). The V end was cut by 2 bases, the J end by 1 base, with 11 bases between. The DNA for the CDR3 is TGTGCCAGCAGTTACCTCGGAGGGATTAACTATGGCTACACCTTC. It encodes CASSYLGGINYGYTF.

This clone was found a few times. Here the CDR3 DNA reads TGTGCCAGCAGTACCTACAGAGAGCAGTACTTC. As protein: CASSTYREQYF. The chain couples TRBV6-2 or TRBV6-3 to TRBJ2-7, with no clear D. The CDR3 spans 11 residues. Germline CDR1 MNHEY, CDR2 SVGEGT. V was clipped by 5 bases and J by 7 bases, with 9 bases between them.

The CDR3 DNA reads as TGTGCCAGCTCACAAACCGCGGGCTCCTCTGGAAACACCATATATTTT. Translation gives CASSQTAGSSGNTIYF. J is TRBJ1-3 and V is TRBV18; D unclear. In germline, CDR1 is KGHSH, CDR2 LQKENI. Deletions cut 4 bases from V and 0 bases from J, with 13 bases between. The CDR3 is made up of 16 amino acids.

This clone has only one observation. This chain links TRBV6-5 with TRBJ1-3; D gene ambiguous. The CDR3 is made up of 10 amino acids. Germline values: CDR1 MNHEY, CDR2 SVGAGI. The CDR3 region is CGTSGNTIYF. CDR3 bases: TGTGGTACCTCTGGAAACACCATATATTTT.

This clone occurred once. The rearrangement links TRBV6-5 to TRBJ1-2, with D hard to call. CDR3 length: 13 amino acids. With 6 bases removed from V and 4 bases from J, the gap between germline ends came to 12 bases. Germline CDR1 MNHEY, CDR2 SVGAGI. CDR3 in DNA: TGTGCCAGCAGGGCCTCTCTGGTCTATGGCTACACCTTC. It encodes CASRASLVYGYTF.

J is TRBJ1-2 and V is TRBV24-1, with TRBD1 matching over 9 bases. The germline V gene encodes CDR1 KGHDR and CDR2 SFDVKD. V lost 2 bases, J lost 2 bases, and 11 bases stayed unmatched. The CDR3 is 18 amino acids. This chain's CDR3 is CATSDSAPDRGGNYGYTF. In DNA form, the CDR3 reads TGTGCCACCAGTGATTCTGCCCCGGACAGGGGAGGGAACTATGGCTACACCTTC.

The J gene is TRBJ1-1, the V gene TRBV12-5; D is possibly TRBD1 (5 bases). This CDR3 contains 15 residues. The V and J ends lost 3 bases and 1 base respectively, with 12 bases between them. CDR1 is LGHNT, CDR2 FRNRAP, per germline. The CDR3 DNA follows: TGTGCTAGTGGTTTCCTCGGGACGGGGAACACTGAAGCTTTCTTT. It translates to CASGFLGTGNTEAFF.

The count of this clone is one. This chain uses TRBV15 with TRBJ1-6; D is undetermined. CDR1 is LNHNV and CDR2 is YYDKDF in the germline V gene (reference sequence). The CDR3 spans 14 residues. Trimming removed 3 bases from V and 7 bases from J, with 10 bases in between. DNA of the CDR3: TGTGCCACCAGCAGTGTGACACCGAATTCACCCCTCCACTTT. Amino acid sequence: CATSSVTPNSPLHF.

The genes are TRBV4-1 and TRBJ2-3; a possible D gene is TRBD1 (5 bases). The CDR3 loop spans 15 amino acids. Germline V gives CDR1 MGHRA, CDR2 YSYEKL. Trimming took off 0 bases at V and 4 bases at J, with 11 bases between the two ends. CDR3 protein: CASSQDLRVPDTQYF. The CDR3 coding sequence is TGCGCCAGCAGCCAAGATCTCAGGGTCCCAGATACGCAGTATTTT.